This T cell receptor beta chain stems from a study of tumor-infiltrating lymphocytes in primary liver carcinoma. For the study at large: Patients, male and female, were 30 to 69 years old. The tumors ranged from roughly 4 to 11 cm across and fell within stage T1-T3 N0M0. General study points: Only about 7.5-24% of top clones were detected in all five tumor regions.

Co-extracted RNA and DNA came from 20-30 mg of unsorted bulk tissue. Histology found more than 75% viable tumor cells per sample. TCR beta cDNA came from roughly 550 ng total RNA, primed with a constant-region primer. Modified slightly, ARM-PCR produced TCR beta libraries over three nested multiplex PCR rounds. PCR rounds one and two used TRBV1-TRBV30 forward primers with a C-beta reverse primer for approximately 11 cycles each. TCRdb redid the calling of the multiplex PCR reads with MiXCR, one entry per CDR3 protein. The sample shows 44,000 or so distinct CDR3 sequences, 60% to 85% of them seen only once. Germline assignment: CDR1 PRHDT and CDR2 FYEKMQ (reference sequence). V was pared by 1 base and J by 0 bases, with 9 bases of the junction left unmatched. This CDR3 spans 19 amino acids. A word on this clonotype: What it binds is not known.

The source material was liver tumor tissue from sampling region 5. Subset defined: tumor region T5, tumor centre. The source is a middle-aged man with primary liver carcinoma and hepatitis B virus infection. The chain has TRBV13 and TRBJ2-2; 9 nucleotides match TRBD2. The CDR3 bases are TGTGCCAGCAGCTTAGTGTGGACTAGCGTGACGACGAACACCGGGGAGCTGTTTTTT. It codes for CASSLVWTSVTTNTGELFF.